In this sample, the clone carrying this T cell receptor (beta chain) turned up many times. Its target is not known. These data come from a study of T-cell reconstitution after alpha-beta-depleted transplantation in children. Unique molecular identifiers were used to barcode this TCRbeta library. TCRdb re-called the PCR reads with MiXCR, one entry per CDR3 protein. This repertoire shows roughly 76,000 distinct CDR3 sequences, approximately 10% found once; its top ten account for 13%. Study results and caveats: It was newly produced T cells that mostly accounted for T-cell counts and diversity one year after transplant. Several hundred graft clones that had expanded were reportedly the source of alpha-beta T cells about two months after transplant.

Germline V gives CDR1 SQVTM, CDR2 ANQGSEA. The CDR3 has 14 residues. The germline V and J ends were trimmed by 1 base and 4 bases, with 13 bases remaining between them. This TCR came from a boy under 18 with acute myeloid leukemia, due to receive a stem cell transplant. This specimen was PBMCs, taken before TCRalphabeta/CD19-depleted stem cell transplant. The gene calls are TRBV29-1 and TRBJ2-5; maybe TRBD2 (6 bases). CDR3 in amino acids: CSVEVWTIGETQYF. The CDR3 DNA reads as TGCAGCGTTGAAGTATGGACTATTGGAGAGACCCAGTACTTC.